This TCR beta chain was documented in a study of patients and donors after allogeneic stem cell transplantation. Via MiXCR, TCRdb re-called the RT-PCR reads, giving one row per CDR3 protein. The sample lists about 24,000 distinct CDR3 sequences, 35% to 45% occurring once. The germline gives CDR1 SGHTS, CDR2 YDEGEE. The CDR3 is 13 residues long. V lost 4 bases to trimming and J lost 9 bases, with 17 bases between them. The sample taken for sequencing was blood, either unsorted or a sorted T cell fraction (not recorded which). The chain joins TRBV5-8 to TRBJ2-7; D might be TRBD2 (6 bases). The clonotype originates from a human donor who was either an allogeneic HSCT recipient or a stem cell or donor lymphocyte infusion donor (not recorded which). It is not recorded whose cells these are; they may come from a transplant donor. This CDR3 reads CASSPGRQSVQYF. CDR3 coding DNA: TGTGCCAGCAGCCCCGGGAGACAAAGCGTGCAGTACTTC. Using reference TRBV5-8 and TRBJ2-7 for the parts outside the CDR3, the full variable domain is EAGVTQSPTHLIKTRGQQATLRCSPISGHTSVYWYQQALGLGLQFLLWYDEGEERNRGNFPPRFSGRQFPNYSSELNVNALELEDSALYLCASSPGRQSVQYFGPGTRLTVT.